These 22 T cell receptor beta chains share one sample of origin, sequenced in a study of post-analysis software for immune sequencing data. Whole-study findings and limits: The five TRBV segments detected at higher frequency in patients than in controls included TRBV5-6, TRBV5-1 and TRBV20-1.

cDNA libraries of TCR beta carried unique molecular identifiers. TCRdb used MiXCR to reprocess the PCR reads, holding one entry per CDR3 protein. Of under 200,000 distinct CDR3 sequences detected, about 30% appear once; the ten largest clones hold roughly 3.4%. No antigen has been identified for these receptors. Sequences were obtained from blood. These TCRs come from a girl aged 2 to 17 with multiple sclerosis.

This clonotype occurred many times. The chain has TRBV4-2 and TRBJ2-3; 10 nucleotides align to TRBD1. The CDR3 covers 16 residues. Germline V gives CDR1 LGHNA, CDR2 YNFKEQ. V shed 2 bases and J 2 bases; nucleotides not matched to a gene: 4. CDR3: CASSQRGQGITDTQYF. The CDR3 DNA follows: TGTGCCAGCAGCCAAAGGGGACAGGGGATCACAGATACGCAGTATTTT.

The table lists this clonotype with a few counts. The chain joins TRBV7-9 to TRBJ2-1; 9 bases match TRBD2. Germline CDR1 SEHNR, CDR2 FQNEAQ (reference sequence). CDR3 length: 19 amino acids. Trimming took 5 bases from V and 6 from J; bases not matched to a gene: 20. CDR3 coding DNA: TGTGCCAGCAGCCCTGGGGCTAGCGGGAATTTTCCGAAGGGCAATGAGCAGTTCTTC. This gives the protein CASSPGASGNFPKGNEQFF.

Remarks on this clonotype: It may be a read error: a sequence one base away is much more abundant. The V gene is TRBV5-1, the J gene TRBJ2-7, with 8 bases matching TRBD1. V gave up 3 bases and J gave up 3 bases; unmatched junction bases: 23. Germline assignment: CDR1 SGHRS and CDR2 YFSETQ. The CDR3 loop spans 20 amino acids. DNA of the CDR3: TGCGCCAGCAGCTGCGCAAACAGGGGGAGGTTTTATGACGGCCTCTACGAGCAGTACTTC. It yields the protein CASSCANRGRFYDGLYEQYF.

This clonotype was picked up many times. The rearrangement uses TRBV15 and TRBJ1-2; 9 nucleotides agree with TRBD1. The CDR3 consists of 12 residues. CDR1 LNHNV and CDR2 YYDKDF come from the germline V gene (reference sequence). Germline trimming cut 8 bases from V and 2 bases from J; bases unmatched to any gene: 0. The CDR3 region has the DNA TGTGCCACCGGACAGGGGAACTATGGCTACACCTTC. Protein: CATGQGNYGYTF.

In this sample, this clonotype turned up many times. The chain joins TRBV5-1 to TRBJ2-5; 9 bases are a match to TRBD1. This CDR3 region has 14 residues. Germline loops: CDR1 SGHRS, CDR2 YFSETQ. The J segment lost 7 bases and the V segment lost 4 bases, leaving 8 bases of the junction unmatched. The CDR3 here is CASSPGTGQATQYF. DNA for the CDR3: TGCGCCAGCAGCCCTGGGACAGGGCAGGCGACCCAGTACTTC.

This clonotype has only a few counts. This chain uses TRBV6-4 with TRBJ1-1; 7 nucleotides line up with TRBD1. The germline V gene encodes CDR1 MRHNA and CDR2 SNTAGT. The CDR3 consists of 13 residues. The V segment lost 6 bases and the J segment 3 bases; nucleotides outside the gene matches: 4. CDR3 loop: CASSITGDTEAFF. In nucleotides, the CDR3 is TGTGCCAGCAGCATCACAGGGGACACTGAAGCTTTCTTT.

The rearrangement joins TRBV7-9 to TRBJ1-1; D not certain. The ends were cut back, 5 bases at V and 2 bases at J, with 15 bases in the middle. Germline loops: CDR1 SEHNR, CDR2 FQNEAQ (reference sequence). The CDR3 length is 15 residues. The CDR3, as DNA: TGTGCCAGCAGCGGTAGAGGGTATGGTAACACTGAAGCTTTCTTT. Its translation is CASSGRGYGNTEAFF.

In the case of this clonotype: A clone one base away is much larger, so this may be a read error. The V call is TRBV20-1, the J call TRBJ2-3, with D possibly matching TRBD1 (6 bases). The CDR3 is made up of 14 amino acids. Germline V gene lookup returns CDR1 DFQATT and CDR2 SNEGSKA (reference sequence). CDR3 sequence: CSATDRQATDTQCF. In DNA, the CDR3 is TGCAGTGCTACAGACAGGCAGGCCACAGATACGCAGTGTTTT.

Only a few counts were recorded for this clonotype. This sequence joins TRBV12-5 and TRBJ2-3, with TRBD1 as a possible D gene (6 bases). V was shortened by 6 bases and J by 6 bases, with 10 bases between the two germline ends. Germline CDR1 LGHNT, CDR2 FRNRAP. There are 12 residues in the CDR3. This CDR3 reads CASGRDRDTQYF. CDR3 sequence (DNA): TGTGCTAGTGGCCGCGACAGGGATACGCAGTATTTT.

This clonotype was observed many times. The genes are TRBV5-1 and TRBJ2-7, with 9 bases identical to TRBD1. V was pared by 2 bases and J by 5 bases, with 5 bases of the junction left unmatched. Germline CDR1 SGHRS, CDR2 YFSETQ. The CDR3 has 14 residues. The CDR3: CASSLRTGEDEQYF. In DNA, the CDR3 is TGCGCCAGCAGCTTAAGGACAGGGGAAGACGAGCAGTACTTC. Based on the CDR3 plus reference TRBV5-1 and TRBJ2-7, the full variable domain is KAGVTQTPRYLIKTRGQQVTLSCSPISGHRSVSWYQQTPGQGLQFLFEYFSETQRNKGNFPGRFSGRQFSNSRSEMNVSTLELGDSALYLCASSLRTGEDEQYFGPGTRLTVT.

This clonotype was seen more than once but under ten times. The chain joins TRBV12-3 or TRBV12-4 to TRBJ1-4; TRBD1 matches 9 bases. The J segment lost 8 bases and the V segment lost 5 bases, leaving 9 bases of the junction unmatched. The CDR3 covers 15 residues. CDR3 protein: CASSPRDRVNEKLFF. Here the CDR3 DNA reads TGTGCCAGCAGTCCTCGGGACAGGGTTAACGAAAAACTGTTTTTT.

The J gene is TRBJ1-1, the V gene TRBV5-1, with TRBD1 identical over 8 bases. CDR1 and CDR2 from the germline V gene are SGHRS and YFSETQ. This CDR3 contains 14 residues. V shed 4 bases and J 3 bases; nucleotides not matched to a gene: 5. In DNA, the CDR3 is TGCGCCAGCAGCCCAAGACAGGGGTACACTGAAGCTTTCTTT. As protein: CASSPRQGYTEAFF.

The chain carries TRBV7-2 and TRBJ2-5; D may be TRBD1 or TRBD2 (6 bases each). Trimming shortened V by 7 bases and J by 4 bases, and 16 bases separated the two germline ends. The CDR3 length is 14 residues. From germline, CDR1 is SGHTA and CDR2 FQGNSA. The CDR3 region is CASTWWGARETQYF. CDR3 in DNA: TGTGCCAGCACCTGGTGGGGGGCCAGAGAGACCCAGTACTTC.

A few counts support this clonotype. The chain carries TRBV3-1 and TRBJ2-7, with 11 bases lining up with TRBD1. Judging by the DNA end, TRBJ2-4 fits better; the J call may be wrong. Germline CDR1 LGHDT, CDR2 YNNKEL (reference sequence). The CDR3 has 15 residues. The CDR3 is CASSRFRDRGTIQYF. The CDR3 region has the DNA TGTGCCAGCAGCCGTTTTCGGGACAGGGGGACCATTCAGTACTTC.

This clonotype was seen a few times. The V call is TRBV20-1, the J call TRBJ1-6, with TRBD1 as a possible D gene (5 bases). The CDR3 is 13 amino acids. The germline V gene encodes CDR1 DFQATT and CDR2 SNEGSKA (reference sequence). Trimming removed 6 bases from V and 7 bases from J, with 13 bases in between. The CDR3 sequence is CSAETELNSPLHF. DNA for the CDR3: TGCAGTGCAGAGACAGAGCTGAATTCACCCCTCCACTTT.

This clonotype showed up just once. This may stem from a read error, because a much larger clone lies one nucleotide away. The chain joins TRBV20-1 to TRBJ1-2; D unclear. This CDR3 has 13 residues. Germline V gene data show CDR1 as DFQATT and CDR2 as SNEGSKA (reference sequence). The DNA for the CDR3 is TGCAGTGCTAGGGATCAGGCTAACTATGGCTACATCTTC. Its protein is CSARDQANYGYIF.

This clonotype has a count of ten or more. The genes are TRBV7-2 and TRBJ2-3; a weak D match, TRBD1 (5 bases). Trimming took 3 bases from V and 4 from J, leaving 14 bases between them. The CDR3 consists of 15 residues. Germline CDR1 reads SGHTA; CDR2 reads FQGNSA. This CDR3 reads CASSFYSPGSDTQYF. DNA of the CDR3: TGTGCCAGCAGCTTCTATAGCCCAGGGTCAGATACGCAGTATTTT.

This clonotype was found many times. The rearrangement joins TRBV6-2 or TRBV6-3 to TRBJ1-4; no clear D. V was shortened by 2 bases and J by 0 bases, with 7 bases between the two germline ends. Germline V gene data show CDR1 as MNHEY and CDR2 as SVGEGT. This CDR3 comprises 15 residues. CDR3 amino acids: CASSYNWATNEKLFF. The DNA for the CDR3 is TGTGCCAGCAGTTACAATTGGGCAACTAATGAAAAACTGTTTTTT.

The rearrangement uses TRBV12-3 or TRBV12-4 and TRBJ2-2; D assignment may be TRBD1 or TRBD2 (7 bases each). Trimming took off 7 bases at V and 5 bases at J, with 14 bases between the two ends. This CDR3 spans 14 amino acids. DNA of the CDR3: TGTGCCAGCACCCCAGGGGGGGTGACCGGGGAGCTGTTTTTT. Amino acids: CASTPGGVTGELFF.

This clonotype was picked up a small number of times. The chain employs TRBV16 and TRBJ2-1; 10 nucleotides align to TRBD2. Germline lookup yields CDR1 KGHSY and CDR2 FQNENV. Trimming took 4 bases from V and 7 from J; bases not matched to a gene: 13. CDR3 length equals 17 residues. CDR3: CASSRQRGGTERNEQFF. DNA for the CDR3: TGTGCCAGCAGCCGACAGCGGGGGGGGACAGAAAGGAATGAGCAGTTCTTC.

The chain carries TRBV5-1 and TRBJ2-2, with 10 bases that match TRBD2. Germline V gene sequence: CDR1 SGHRS, CDR2 YFSETQ. The CDR3 covers 16 residues. After removal of 5 bases from V and 6 bases from J, the junction contained 10 bases not matched to a gene. CDR3 sequence: CASSPLAGDSAGELFF. The CDR3 region has the DNA TGCGCCAGCAGTCCTCTAGCGGGGGATTCGGCCGGGGAGCTGTTTTTT.

This sequence joins TRBV6-1 and TRBJ2-7; D is uncertain. Germline CDR1 is MNHNS and CDR2 is SASEGT. CDR3 length equals 13 residues. V dropped 6 bases and J dropped 1 base, with 10 bases sitting between them. CDR3: CASSATLSYEQYF. Written as DNA, the CDR3 is TGTGCCAGCAGCGCGACACTTTCCTACGAGCAGTACTTC.